This TCR beta chain was sequenced in a study of shared clonotypes between healthy human individuals. The table came from immunoSEQ multiplex PCR; TCRdb's copy has only in-frame clones and leaves some out. The profile shows over 950,000 clones, roughly 80% of them singletons. The ends were cut back, 2 bases at V and 0 bases at J, with 17 bases in the middle. Germline loops: CDR1 MDHEN, CDR2 SYDVKM. This CDR3 spans 17 amino acids. The specimen sequenced was memory CD4+ T cells from PBMCs. The sample's subset: CD45RA-negative fraction. The genes are TRBV28 and TRBJ2-7, with D perhaps TRBD2 (6 bases). This clonotype was sampled from a man between 18 and 35 years old in good health. Some clones in this sample may be carry-over from other donors' samples. The CDR3 here is CASSLPPSGVSSYEQYF. CDR3 DNA: TGTGCCAGCAGTTTACCGCCTTCGGGGGTTAGCTCCTACGAGCAGTACTTC.